Below are 29 T cell receptor beta chains sequenced from a single sample in a study of blood T cell repertoires in COVID-19. The method was immunoSEQ multiplex PCR; TCRdb's version includes in-frame clones alone and lacks a portion of them. The repertoire includes about 130,000 clones, about four fifths of them detected once, and 18% sits in the top ten. Sequenced material: PBMCs or T cells enriched from blood (not recorded which). These TCRs come from a man aged 25 to 45 who had recovered from COVID-19.

This chain links TRBV18 with TRBJ2-6, with D perhaps matching TRBD2 (6 bases). CDR3 length equals 17 residues. Trimming left V 0 bases short and J 0 bases short, with 9 bases between. Germline V CDR1 and CDR2: KGHSH, LQKENI. The CDR3 spells CASSPPVGGSGANVLTF. In nucleotides, the CDR3 is TGTGCCAGCTCACCACCCGTGGGGGGCTCTGGGGCCAACGTCCTGACTTTC.

The chain links TRBV7-2 to TRBJ2-3; possibly TRBD2 for D (6 bases). V lost 4 bases and J 0 bases, leaving 11 bases between the germline ends. The CDR3 is made up of 15 amino acids. Germline values: CDR1 SGHTA, CDR2 FQGNSA. CDR3 sequence (DNA): TGTGCCAGCAGCTCGGACTACCTGAGCACAGATACGCAGTATTTT. Amino acid sequence: CASSSDYLSTDTQYF.

This chain connects TRBV11-2 to TRBJ2-3; a weak D match, TRBD1 (6 bases). Germline CDR1 and CDR2: SGHAT and FQNNGV. CDR3 length: 13 amino acids. V lost 4 bases and J lost 9, with 14 bases in between. The CDR3 loop reads CASSSAGVSTQYF. The CDR3, as DNA: TGTGCCAGCAGCTCAGCAGGGGTTTCAACGCAGTATTTT.

The CDR3 nucleotides read TGCGCCAGCCACGGAGGGGGCGGGAACACCGGGGAGCTGTTTTTT. Translating it yields CASHGGGGNTGELFF. The V and J genes are TRBV5-1 and TRBJ2-2, with D possibly being TRBD1 (7 bases). The CDR3 sequence is 15 residues long. V lost 7 bases to trimming and J lost 1 base, with 14 bases between them. CDR1 is SGHRS and CDR2 is YFSETQ in the germline V gene.

V gene TRBV7-9 combines with J gene TRBJ2-1; 7 bases fit TRBD2. V lost 3 bases to trimming and J lost 7 bases; unmatched junction nucleotides: 9. The CDR3 consists of 15 residues. The V gene's germline CDR1 is SEHNR and CDR2 FQNEAQ (reference sequence). CDR3 sequence (DNA): TGTGCCAGCAGCTTGTCGGGGGAGGGCCAAAATGAGCAGTTCTTC. It encodes CASSLSGEGQNEQFF.

J is TRBJ2-7 and V is TRBV18; 9 positions agree with TRBD2. The CDR3 loop spans 15 amino acids. J was trimmed by 9 bases and V by 4 bases; bases with no gene match: 13. The germline CDR1 and CDR2 sequences are KGHSH and LQKENI. Written as DNA, the CDR3 is TGTGCCAGCTCACTCCAGACTAGCGGAGCCAATGGGCAGTACTTC. This codes for CASSLQTSGANGQYF.

This chain links TRBV5-1 with TRBJ2-1; 16 bases line up with TRBD2. Germline values: CDR1 SGHRS, CDR2 YFSETQ. This CDR3 has 21 residues. V lost 1 base to trimming and J lost 7 bases; unmatched junction nucleotides: 17. The CDR3 DNA is TGCGCCAGCAGCTTGCAACCCCCGGGACTAGCGGGGGGGGGTGTTAGTAATGAGCAGTTCTTC. Translation: CASSLQPPGLAGGGVSNEQFF.

The chain is built from TRBV5-6 and TRBJ2-3, with D unresolved. This CDR3 has 12 residues. Germline CDR1 SGHDT, CDR2 YYEEEE. Deletions cut 3 bases from V and 5 bases from J, with 7 bases between. The CDR3 DNA is TGTGCCAGCAGCTCCCTCGGAGATACGCAGTATTTT. This encodes CASSSLGDTQYF.

The V and J genes are TRBV30 and TRBJ1-5, with a weak D call TRBD1 (5 bases). Trimming stripped 2 bases from V and 4 bases from J, with 9 bases between. CDR1 is GTSNPN and CDR2 is SVGIG in the germline V gene (reference sequence). The CDR3 is 13 residues long. The CDR3 sequence is CAWSPQANQPQHF. CDR3 DNA: TGTGCCTGGAGTCCACAGGCTAATCAGCCCCAGCATTTT.

The J gene is TRBJ2-2, the V gene TRBV3-1 (or the pseudogene TRBV3-2); D gene uncertain. This CDR3 is built from 15 residues. Per germline, CDR1 LGHDT and CDR2 YNNKEL (reference sequence). Trimming pared 1 base from V and 0 bases from J, leaving 6 bases between. The CDR3 is CASSQAITNTGELFF. Written as DNA, the CDR3 is TGTGCCAGCAGCCAAGCCATCACGAACACCGGGGAGCTGTTTTTT.

The genes are TRBV19 and TRBJ2-7, with TRBD1 as a possible D gene (7 bases). CDR1 is LNHDA, CDR2 SQIVND, per germline (reference sequence). The V end lost 8 bases, the J end lost 8 bases, and 22 bases lay between the germline ends. The length of the CDR3 is 14 residues. The CDR3 DNA reads as TGTGCCAGTCGGGAGACAGGGTCCTCGGGAAAGCAGTACGTC. The encoded protein is CASRETGSSGKQYV.

This clone was seen just once. This chain connects TRBV7-9 to TRBJ1-5; weak D call: TRBD1 (5 bases). Trimming shortened V by 7 bases and J by 7 bases, and 17 bases separated the two germline ends. The germline V gene encodes CDR1 SEHNR and CDR2 FQNEAQ (reference sequence). The CDR3 contains 14 residues. Written as DNA, the CDR3 is TGTGCCAGCACCCTCGGAGGGGAGGGACAGCCCCAGCATTTT. Protein sequence: CASTLGGEGQPQHF.

The chain combines TRBV7-9 with TRBJ2-1, with TRBD2 matching over 12 bases. From germline, CDR1 is SEHNR and CDR2 FQNEAQ (reference sequence). CDR3 size: 15 residues. Trimming at V came to 0 bases and at J to 8 bases, leaving 2 bases not matched to a gene. In DNA form, the CDR3 reads TGTGCCAGCAGCTTAGCGCTAGCGGGAGGGTATGAGCAGTTCTTC. Translated, it gives CASSLALAGGYEQFF.

This chain connects TRBV2 to TRBJ1-4; D possibly corresponds to TRBD1 (6 bases). V was cut by 6 bases and J by 4 bases, with 9 bases left in between. CDR1 and CDR2 (germline): SNHLY, FYNNEI. The CDR3 spans 13 residues. This chain's CDR3 is CASRQGLNEKLFF. In DNA form, the CDR3 reads TGTGCCAGCAGACAGGGTCTTAATGAAAAACTGTTTTTT.

The chain is built from TRBV5-1 and TRBJ2-1; no clear D. This CDR3 comprises 15 residues. Germline loops: CDR1 SGHRS, CDR2 YFSETQ. Trimming left V 0 bases short and J 2 bases short, with 9 bases between. The CDR3, as DNA: TGCGCCAGCAGCTTGGCATTGGCAGCCTACAATGAGCAGTTCTTC. Protein product: CASSLALAAYNEQFF.

The chain combines TRBV19 with TRBJ1-1; TRBD1 matches at 7 bases. Germline values: CDR1 LNHDA, CDR2 SQIVND (reference sequence). The CDR3 covers 15 residues. V was pared by 6 bases and J by 0 bases, with 7 bases of the junction left unmatched. CDR3 residues: CASSSQRGLNTEAFF. DNA of the CDR3: TGTGCCAGTAGCAGCCAGAGGGGGCTGAACACTGAAGCTTTCTTT.

V and J are TRBV6-2 or TRBV6-3 and TRBJ1-5; 7 bases map to TRBD1. The trim removed 3 bases at V and 5 bases at J, leaving 7 bases unmatched. Germline values: CDR1 MNHEY, CDR2 SVGEGT. The CDR3 length is 15 residues. CDR3 DNA sequence: TGTGCCAGCAGTTATGTCCGGGACAGCTATCAGCCCCAGCATTTT. Protein product: CASSYVRDSYQPQHF.

This chain connects TRBV27 to TRBJ1-3; D not certain. CDR1 and CDR2 (germline): MNHEY, SMNVEV (reference sequence). Trimming removed 3 bases from V and 3 bases from J, with 6 bases in between. This CDR3 region has 13 residues. The CDR3 here is CASSFQFGNTIYF. The CDR3 nucleotides read TGTGCCAGCAGTTTCCAGTTTGGAAACACCATATATTTT.

The chain uses TRBV3-1 (or the pseudogene TRBV3-2) and TRBJ1-6, with D perhaps matching TRBD1 (6 bases). CDR1 and CDR2 from the germline V gene are LGHDT and YNNKEL (reference sequence). There are 22 residues in the CDR3. V lost 0 bases, J lost 0 bases, and 24 bases lay in between. CDR3 in amino acids: CASSQDSNIWEQGSSYNSPLHF. In nucleotides, the CDR3 is TGTGCCAGCAGCCAAGATAGTAATATATGGGAACAGGGAAGCTCCTATAATTCACCCCTCCACTTT.

The chain links TRBV27 to TRBJ1-3; 7 bases match TRBD1. The V and J ends lost 5 bases and 3 bases, in that order; junction bases with no gene match: 4. This CDR3 has 14 residues. Per germline, CDR1 MNHEY and CDR2 SMNVEV (reference sequence). The CDR3 is CASSNRGSGNTIYF. The CDR3 DNA is TGTGCCAGCAGTAACAGGGGAAGTGGAAACACCATATATTTT.

With regard to this clone: Its ends do not fully match the called genes, so a read error is possible. The chain uses TRBV11-2 and TRBJ2-1; D is possibly TRBD2 (6 bases). The CDR3 has 15 amino acids. The germline CDR1 and CDR2 sequences are SGHAT and FQNNGV. CDR3 nucleotide sequence: TGTGCCAGCACCTTAAGGGGAGGATCCTACAATGAGCAGTTCTTC. Protein sequence: CASTLRGGSYNEQFF.

This chain uses TRBV19 with TRBJ1-1; possible D gene TRBD1, 5 bases. The germline gives CDR1 LNHDA, CDR2 SQIVND (reference sequence). The CDR3 loop spans 12 amino acids. Between the trimmed V and J ends, which lost 5 bases and 7 bases, there was a span of 11 bases. DNA for the CDR3: TGTGCCAGTAGTCAGGGACTGATTGAAGCTTTCTTT. Residues: CASSQGLIEAFF.

Here the CDR3 DNA reads TGTGCCAGCAGTTTGGGACTAGCGGGAACAGATACGCAGTATTTT. Translated: CASSLGLAGTDTQYF. The rearrangement uses TRBV2 and TRBJ2-3; 13 bases are a match to TRBD2. The CDR3 is made up of 15 amino acids. CDR1 is SNHLY and CDR2 is FYNNEI in the germline V gene. The J segment lost 3 bases and the V segment lost 5 bases, leaving 2 bases of the junction unmatched.

The chain has TRBV29-1 and TRBJ2-3; 7 nucleotides match TRBD1. V was pared by 7 bases and J by 4 bases, with 8 bases of the junction left unmatched. Germline V gene sequence: CDR1 SQVTM, CDR2 ANQGSEA. The CDR3 consists of 13 residues. The CDR3 loop reads CSAQGTAADTQYF. In DNA form, the CDR3 reads TGCAGCGCACAGGGGACCGCCGCAGATACGCAGTATTTT.

This chain joins TRBV11-2 and TRBJ2-2, with TRBD1 matching 9 bases. CDR3 size: 16 residues. Germline-derived CDR1 and CDR2 are SGHAT and FQNNGV. The trim removed 3 bases at V and 1 base at J, leaving 3 bases unmatched. The CDR3 region is CASSFRGQGNTGELFF. The CDR3 nucleotides are TGTGCCAGCAGCTTTAGGGGACAGGGGAACACCGGGGAGCTGTTTTTT. The variable domain in full, completed from reference TRBV11-2 and TRBJ2-2, reads EAGVAQSPRYKIIEKRQSVAFWCNPISGHATLYWYQQILGQGPKLLIQFQNNGVVDDSQLPKDRFSAERLKGVDSTLKIQPAKLEDSAVYLCASSFRGQGNTGELFFGEGSRLTVL.

The chain is built from TRBV19 and TRBJ2-1; 9 nucleotides line up with TRBD2. The CDR3 runs to 17 residues. Trimming removed 5 bases from V and 3 bases from J; junction bases left unmatched: 11. CDR1 LNHDA and CDR2 SQIVND come from the germline V gene (reference sequence). The CDR3: CASSPPRPSGVYNEQFF. The DNA for the CDR3 is TGTGCCAGTAGTCCACCACGCCCTAGCGGGGTCTACAATGAGCAGTTCTTC.

The V gene is TRBV6-6, the J gene TRBJ1-1; 7 bases fit TRBD1. The CDR3 contains 15 residues. Losses at the gene ends were 7 bases for V and 0 bases for J; bases not matched to a gene: 8. CDR1 and CDR2 (germline): MNHNY, SVGAGI (reference sequence). CDR3 sequence (DNA): TGTGCCAGCACCACGACAGGGCTCATGAACACTGAAGCTTTCTTT. Residues: CASTTTGLMNTEAFF.

In its sample, this clone was seen once. The rearrangement uses TRBV19 and TRBJ2-3; TRBD2 matches at 14 bases. Germline V gives CDR1 LNHDA, CDR2 SQIVND (reference sequence). This CDR3 has 15 residues. V gave up 4 bases and J gave up 6 bases; unmatched junction bases: 3. CDR3 nucleotides: TGTGCCAGTAGTAGTTGGACTAGCGGGAGGGATACGCAGTATTTT. Translated, it gives CASSSWTSGRDTQYF.

The chain couples TRBV7-9 to TRBJ2-7; D is possibly TRBD2 (7 bases). CDR1 and CDR2 from the germline V gene are SEHNR and FQNEAQ (reference sequence). Trimming took off 3 bases at V and 2 bases at J, with 11 bases between the two ends. The CDR3 sequence is 14 residues long. The CDR3 DNA is TGTGCCAGCAGCTTTGGGGGGGCTGCCTACGAGCAGTACGTC. Residues: CASSFGGAAYEQYV.